This T cell receptor beta chain was recovered during a study of patients and donors after allogeneic stem cell transplantation. TCRdb reprocessed the RT-PCR reads via MiXCR and lists one record per CDR3 protein. The sample lists roughly 800 distinct CDR3 sequences; 1.5% to 2.5% were seen once. The V gene lost 3 bases and the J gene lost 4 bases, with 9 bases spanning the gap. The CDR3 length is 13 residues. CDR1 is WNHNN and CDR2 is SYGVQD in the germline V gene (reference sequence). This clonotype is medium-sized within its sample. Sequences were obtained from blood, either unsorted or a sorted T cell fraction (not recorded which). This sequence joins TRBV10-1 and TRBJ1-1, with D maybe TRBD1 (5 bases). This receptor was taken from a human donor who was either an allogeneic HSCT recipient or a stem cell or donor lymphocyte infusion donor (not recorded which). It is not recorded whose cells these are; they may come from a transplant donor. The DNA for the CDR3 is TGCGCCAGCAGTGACAGAGGGGTCACTGAAGCTTTCTTT. As protein: CASSDRGVTEAFF.